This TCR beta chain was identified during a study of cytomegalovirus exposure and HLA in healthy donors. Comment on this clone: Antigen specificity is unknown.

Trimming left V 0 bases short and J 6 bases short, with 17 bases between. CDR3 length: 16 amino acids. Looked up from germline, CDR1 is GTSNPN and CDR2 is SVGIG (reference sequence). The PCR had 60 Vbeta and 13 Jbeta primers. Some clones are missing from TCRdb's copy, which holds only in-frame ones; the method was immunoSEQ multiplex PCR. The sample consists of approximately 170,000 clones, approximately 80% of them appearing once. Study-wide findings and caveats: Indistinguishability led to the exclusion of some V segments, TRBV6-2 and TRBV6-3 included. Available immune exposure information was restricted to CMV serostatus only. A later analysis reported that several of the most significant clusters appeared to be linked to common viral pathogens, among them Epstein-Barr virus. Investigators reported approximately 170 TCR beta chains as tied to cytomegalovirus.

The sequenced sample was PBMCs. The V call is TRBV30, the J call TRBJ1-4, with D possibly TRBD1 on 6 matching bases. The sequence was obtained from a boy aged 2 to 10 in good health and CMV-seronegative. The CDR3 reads CAWSVGSGGLYEKLFF. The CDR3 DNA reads TGTGCCTGGAGTGTAGGGTCGGGGGGGCTTTATGAAAAACTGTTTTTT.